This TCR beta chain was found in a study of radiation and T cells in renal cell carcinoma. Overall study results and limits: In blood, top tumor clones expanded by 2 weeks, shrinking by 4. Pretreatment tumor biopsies were lacking, so baseline clonotypes are unknown.

Indicated time point: blood 2 weeks post-SBRT. As for treatment: 15 Gy SBRT to primary tumor, nephrectomy 4 weeks later. Radiation-treated patients gave blood at baseline, week 2 and week 4. About this clone: The antigen is unknown.

Generated by immunoSEQ multiplex PCR, the TCRdb table keeps only in-frame clones and is missing some. The sample holds tens of thousands of clones, about 80% seen once. Trimming stripped 5 bases from V and 6 bases from J, with 13 bases between. Germline lookup yields CDR1 SGHTA and CDR2 FQGTGA. The CDR3 consists of 14 residues. The sample was blood, taken from a patient whose treatment included radiotherapy and nephrectomy. This sequence was found in a woman in her 70s with renal cell carcinoma. This sequence joins TRBV7-3 and TRBJ2-2; D not resolved. The CDR3 DNA reads TGTGCCAGCAGCCCGCTGAGTAGGGCCGGGGAGCTGTTTTTT. This gives the protein CASSPLSRAGELFF.